This TCR beta chain was sequenced for a study of control samples from healthy donors and cancer patients. Repertoires were generated with immunoSEQ multiplex PCR, while TCRdb's copy carries only in-frame clones and drops some. Altogether over 150,000 clones are present, around 94% being singletons, with the ten largest covering more than 1.1%. Deletions cut 4 bases from V and 3 bases from J, with 16 bases between. CDR1 and CDR2 from the germline V gene are MDHEN and SYDVKM. The CDR3 has 15 amino acids. Sequenced: blood. V is TRBV28 and J is TRBJ2-7; D is undetermined. The receptor was derived from a woman between 18 and 29 years old in good health. CDR3 nucleotide sequence: TGTGCCAGCAGTTCTCAGGACCCTGTGAACTACGAGCAGTACTTC. Its protein is CASSSQDPVNYEQYF.